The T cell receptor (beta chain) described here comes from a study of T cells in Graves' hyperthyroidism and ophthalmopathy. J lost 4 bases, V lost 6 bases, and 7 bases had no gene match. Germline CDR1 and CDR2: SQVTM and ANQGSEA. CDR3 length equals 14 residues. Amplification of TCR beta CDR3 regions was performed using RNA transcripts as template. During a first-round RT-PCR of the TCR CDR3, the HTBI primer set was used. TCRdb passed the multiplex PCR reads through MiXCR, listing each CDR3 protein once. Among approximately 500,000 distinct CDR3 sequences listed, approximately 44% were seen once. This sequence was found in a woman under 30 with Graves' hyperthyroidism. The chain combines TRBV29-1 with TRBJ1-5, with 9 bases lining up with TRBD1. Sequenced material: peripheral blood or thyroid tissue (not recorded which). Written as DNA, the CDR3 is TGCAGCGTATCGGGACAGGGACTAAATCAGCCCCAGCATTTT. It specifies CSVSGQGLNQPQHF.